This entry lists 29 T cell receptor beta chains sequenced from one sample in a study of identical twins. TCRdb analysed the 5' RACE reads with MiXCR anew, one entry per CDR3 protein. The table shows hundreds of thousands of distinct CDR3 sequences, with over 15% occurring only once. Separately, the same data were catalogued under a study of T cells expressing NK-cell markers.

The sequenced sample was PBMCs. The receptors here all came from a young woman in good health.

This clonotype was observed a handful of times. V and J are TRBV6-1 and TRBJ2-1; weak D call: TRBD1 (5 bases). The length of the CDR3 is 13 residues. Trimming removed 5 bases at V and 8 bases at J, with 13 bases between. The V gene's germline CDR1 is MNHNS and CDR2 SASEGT. The CDR3 sequence: CASSPPRAYEQFF. Here the CDR3 DNA reads TGTGCCAGCAGTCCACCCAGGGCCTATGAGCAGTTCTTC.

This clonotype was counted a few times. The J gene is TRBJ2-2, the V gene TRBV29-1, with a tentative D call TRBD2 (6 bases). The CDR3 length is 14 residues. V was pared by 3 bases and J by 7 bases, with 15 bases between. Germline CDR1 and CDR2: SQVTM and ANQGSEA. The CDR3 spells CSVESGLGGGELFF. CDR3 sequence (DNA): TGCAGCGTTGAGTCGGGACTTGGCGGCGGGGAGCTGTTTTTT.

In this sample, this clonotype turned up a few times. In nucleotides, the CDR3 is TGCAGTGCTAGGCGGGACCAATACGAGCAGTACTTC. It specifies CSARRDQYEQYF. This chain uses TRBV20-1 with TRBJ2-7; possible D gene TRBD2, 6 bases. The germline V gene encodes CDR1 DFQATT and CDR2 SNEGSKA (reference sequence). The ends were cut back, 3 bases at V and 4 bases at J, with 10 bases in the middle. This CDR3 has 12 residues.

This rearrangement joins TRBV27 to TRBJ2-7, with 9 bases identical to TRBD1. The CDR3 is 15 amino acids. Germline values: CDR1 MNHEY, CDR2 SMNVEV (reference sequence). J lost 2 bases, V lost 7 bases, and 9 bases had no gene match. The CDR3, as DNA: TGTGCCAGCACTGCGGGACAGGGAATTGCCTACGAGCAGTACTTC. This gives the protein CASTAGQGIAYEQYF.

This clonotype was seen many times. This chain uses TRBV20-1 with TRBJ2-1; TRBD2 matches 8 bases. This CDR3 spans 14 amino acids. Germline V gene data show CDR1 as DFQATT and CDR2 as SNEGSKA (reference sequence). With 6 bases clipped from V and 8 bases from J, the junction kept 12 bases outside the gene matches. The CDR3 DNA sequence: TGCAGTGCCCCCACCTGGCGGGAGGACGATGAGCAGTTCTTC. Translating gives CSAPTWREDDEQFF.

This clonotype was detected a few times. The rearrangement links TRBV15 to TRBJ1-1; 7 bases match TRBD1. CDR3 length: 14 residues. The V and J ends lost 6 bases and 0 bases, in that order; junction bases with no gene match: 4. CDR1 LNHNV and CDR2 YYDKDF come from the germline V gene (reference sequence). CDR3 coding DNA: TGTGCCACCAGGACAGGGAGACTGAACACTGAAGCTTTCTTT. Residues: CATRTGRLNTEAFF.

The CDR3 DNA is TGTGCCAGCAGTTACCCCCATAGGGGAAACAATGAGCAGTTCTTC. It specifies CASSYPHRGNNEQFF. This sequence joins TRBV12-3 or TRBV12-4 and TRBJ2-1; D perhaps matches TRBD1 (5 bases). The CDR3 sequence is 15 residues long. Trimming removed 4 bases at V and 5 bases at J, with 15 bases between.

J is TRBJ1-1 and V is TRBV11-2; D gene ambiguous. The germline V and J ends were trimmed by 5 bases and 4 bases, with 14 bases remaining between them. The germline gives CDR1 SGHAT, CDR2 FQNNGV. The CDR3 has 14 amino acids. CDR3 in DNA: TGTGCCAGCAGCACCCGACCGAAGGGCACTGAAGCTTTCTTT. Its translation is CASSTRPKGTEAFF. The full variable domain, in which reference TRBV11-2 and TRBJ1-1 provide the parts outside the CDR3, is EAGVAQSPRYKIIEKRQSVAFWCNPISGHATLYWYQQILGQGPKLLIQFQNNGVVDDSQLPKDRFSAERLKGVDSTLKIQPAKLEDSAVYLCASSTRPKGTEAFFGQGTRLTVV.

This clonotype was counted between two and nine times. The chain is built from TRBV6-5 and TRBJ2-2, with 8 positions matching TRBD2. Germline CDR1 is MNHEY and CDR2 is SVGAGI. The J segment lost 5 bases and the V segment lost 4 bases, leaving 9 bases of the junction unmatched. This CDR3 contains 16 residues. The CDR3 spells CASSSGRARVTGELFF. In DNA, the CDR3 is TGTGCCAGCAGTTCCGGGAGGGCCCGGGTTACCGGGGAGCTGTTTTTT.

The gene calls are TRBV12-3 or TRBV12-4 and TRBJ2-2, with a possible D match to TRBD2 (7 bases). Trimming took off 7 bases at V and 3 bases at J, with 18 bases between the two ends. This CDR3 is built from 16 residues. The CDR3 reads CASNTWRGGDTGELFF. The CDR3 DNA is TGTGCCAGCAACACCTGGAGGGGGGGAGACACCGGGGAGCTGTTTTTT.

The chain joins TRBV15 to TRBJ2-2, with no clear D. The CDR3 loop spans 14 amino acids. Germline V gene sequence: CDR1 LNHNV, CDR2 YYDKDF (reference sequence). Trimming pared 3 bases from V and 0 bases from J, leaving 5 bases between. CDR3 loop: CATSSLANTGELFF. CDR3 sequence (DNA): TGTGCCACCAGCAGTCTAGCGAACACCGGGGAGCTGTTTTTT.

The chain recombines TRBV10-3 with TRBJ2-3; TRBD2 agrees at 8 bases. Trimming removed 0 bases from V and 0 bases from J; junction bases left unmatched: 5. This CDR3 contains 17 residues. Germline V gene lookup returns CDR1 ENHRY and CDR2 SYGVKD. The CDR3 loop is CAISESLAGLSTDTQYF. The CDR3 coding sequence is TGTGCCATCAGTGAGTCTTTAGCGGGGCTTAGCACAGATACGCAGTATTTT.

This clonotype has just a few counts. The chain recombines TRBV9 with TRBJ2-1; 9 nucleotides match TRBD2. The CDR3 length is 13 residues. Germline CDR1 and CDR2: SGDLS and YYNGEE. J lost 16 bases, V lost 5 bases, and 13 bases had no gene match. This CDR3 reads CASSENLAGVEFF. The CDR3 bases are TGTGCCAGCAGTGAGAATTTAGCGGGGGTGGAATTCTTC. The full variable domain, rest sourced from reference TRBV9 and TRBJ2-1, is DSGVTQTPKHLITATGQRVTLRCSPRSGDLSVYWYQQSLDQGLQFLIQYYNGEERAKGNILERFSAQQFPDLHSELNLSSLELGDSALYFCASSENLAGVEFFGPGTRLTVL.

The chain combines TRBV6-6 with TRBJ2-7, with D hard to call. The CDR3 is 12 amino acids. V was shortened by 2 bases and J by 6 bases, with 8 bases between the two germline ends. CDR1 is MNHNY and CDR2 is SVGAGI in the germline V gene (reference sequence). CDR3: CASSYVWVEQYF. In nucleotides, the CDR3 is TGTGCCAGCAGTTACGTATGGGTCGAGCAGTACTTC.

There are a few counts of this clonotype. The V call is TRBV29-1, the J call TRBJ2-1; D is possibly TRBD1 (5 bases). CDR3 size: 12 residues. Germline V gene data show CDR1 as SQVTM and CDR2 as ANQGSEA. V gave up 7 bases and J gave up 3 bases, with 10 bases separating them. Written as DNA, the CDR3 is TGCAGCGGCGGTCAGGGCTACAATGAGCAGTTCTTC. Translating gives CSGGQGYNEQFF.

This clonotype has a handful of counts. V is TRBV20-1 and J is TRBJ2-7; TRBD2 matches 10 bases. Germline V gives CDR1 DFQATT, CDR2 SNEGSKA (reference sequence). The CDR3 has 15 amino acids. The V segment lost 2 bases and the J segment 2 bases; nucleotides outside the gene matches: 6. The DNA of the CDR3 is TGCAGTGCTAGACTACTAGCGGGAACGCCCTACGAGCAGTACTTC. Its translation is CSARLLAGTPYEQYF.

V and J are TRBV5-1 and TRBJ1-4, with 10 positions matching TRBD1. There are 14 residues in the CDR3. J was trimmed by 7 bases and V by 4 bases; bases with no gene match: 4. Germline assignment: CDR1 SGHRS and CDR2 YFSETQ. CDR3: CASSPGTGAEKLFF. DNA for the CDR3: TGCGCCAGCAGCCCCGGGACAGGGGCTGAAAAACTGTTTTTT.

The chain employs TRBV6-1 and TRBJ2-5, with a tentative D call TRBD1 (5 bases). The CDR3 consists of 13 residues. Looked up from germline, CDR1 is MNHNS and CDR2 is SASEGT. Trimming took 3 bases from V and 2 from J, leaving 7 bases between them. CDR3 DNA: TGTGCCAGCAGTGAGAGACAGCAAGAGACCCAGTACTTC. It codes for CASSERQQETQYF.

In its sample, this clonotype was seen a few times. The rearrangement uses TRBV7-9 and TRBJ2-7, with D perhaps assigned TRBD1 or TRBD2 (6 bases each). This CDR3 is built from 17 residues. V gave up 4 bases and J gave up 2 bases, with 21 bases separating them. CDR1 and CDR2 from the germline V gene are SEHNR and FQNEAQ (reference sequence). The CDR3 here is CASSSGAGFRPTYEQYF. In DNA, the CDR3 is TGTGCCAGCAGCTCGGGGGCGGGTTTTCGCCCCACCTACGAGCAGTACTTC.

This chain uses TRBV6-5 with TRBJ2-5; D is perhaps TRBD2 (6 bases). V lost 0 bases to trimming and J lost 5 bases, with 16 bases between them. The CDR3 covers 16 residues. The V gene's germline CDR1 is MNHEY and CDR2 SVGAGI. Written as DNA, the CDR3 is TGTGCCAGCAGTTACTCGAAACAAGGGGACTGGGAGACCCAGTACTTC. Translated: CASSYSKQGDWETQYF.

This clonotype has more than one count but fewer than ten. The chain uses TRBV20-1 and TRBJ2-2, with no clear D. Looked up from germline, CDR1 is DFQATT and CDR2 is SNEGSKA (reference sequence). The CDR3 is made up of 11 amino acids. V was trimmed by 5 bases and J by 7 bases, leaving 8 bases between them. The chain's CDR3 is CSAWAVGELFF. The CDR3 DNA is TGCAGTGCTTGGGCCGTCGGGGAGCTGTTTTTT.

The rearrangement links TRBV29-1 to TRBJ2-1, with D tentatively TRBD2 (6 bases). CDR1 is SQVTM, CDR2 ANQGSEA, per germline. Trimming stripped 7 bases from V and 2 bases from J, with 15 bases between. The CDR3 runs 14 residues. CDR3 amino acids: CSALLGRPYNEQFF. The CDR3 DNA sequence: TGCAGCGCCCTTTTGGGGAGGCCCTACAATGAGCAGTTCTTC.

This clonotype was counted between two and nine times. J is TRBJ2-7 and V is TRBV20-1; D is undetermined. The CDR3 spans 12 residues. Trimming stripped 0 bases from V and 6 bases from J, with 9 bases between. Germline CDR1 reads DFQATT; CDR2 reads SNEGSKA (reference sequence). In DNA form, the CDR3 reads TGCAGTGCTAGAGATCAACGACGCGAGCAGTACTTC. Amino acid sequence: CSARDQRREQYF.

The V call is TRBV21-1, the J call TRBJ1-2; the table calls TRBD1, which could not be checked here. TRBV21-1 is designated a pseudogene. This CDR3 spans 13 amino acids. For the CDR3, the DNA is TGTGCCAGCAGACGGGACACTCTTTATGGCTACACCTTC. This sequence encodes CASRRDTLYGYTF.

The chain's CDR3 is CASSWAASGEGGTQYF. CDR3 DNA: TGTGCCAGCAGTTGGGCGGCTAGCGGGGAGGGGGGGACCCAGTACTTC. This chain links TRBV6-5 with TRBJ2-5; 9 bases are shared with TRBD2. The CDR3 spans 16 residues. The germline V gene encodes CDR1 MNHEY and CDR2 SVGAGI. V was pared by 4 bases and J by 7 bases, with 13 bases of the junction left unmatched.

The table lists this clonotype with a few counts. V is TRBV6-5 and J is TRBJ2-7, with D hard to call. V was pared by 2 bases and J by 0 bases, with 14 bases between. Germline V gene data show CDR1 as MNHEY and CDR2 as SVGAGI. This CDR3 region has 16 residues. The CDR3 sequence is CASSYGGTLSSYEQYF. Written as DNA, the CDR3 is TGTGCCAGCAGTTACGGCGGAACACTAAGCTCCTACGAGCAGTACTTC.

This clonotype has more than one count but fewer than ten. This chain uses TRBV5-1 with TRBJ2-3, with 9 bases fitting TRBD1. Trimming cost V 4 bases and J 3 bases; bases outside gene matches: 6. The CDR3 is made up of 15 amino acids. Germline CDR1 and CDR2: SGHRS and YFSETQ. The CDR3 loop is CASSLRDRVTDTQYF. The CDR3 DNA reads as TGCGCCAGCAGCCTCCGGGACAGGGTTACAGATACGCAGTATTTT.

This clonotype was seen only a few times. V is TRBV9 and J is TRBJ1-6, with D possibly matching TRBD1 (6 bases). This CDR3 has 14 amino acids. Germline-derived CDR1 and CDR2 are SGDLS and YYNGEE. Trimming took 0 bases from V and 8 from J, leaving 9 bases between them. CDR3 residues: CASSVEGEDSPLHF. DNA for the CDR3: TGTGCCAGCAGCGTAGAGGGGGAGGATTCACCCCTCCACTTT. The whole variable domain, remainder taken from reference TRBV9 and TRBJ1-6, is DSGVTQTPKHLITATGQRVTLRCSPRSGDLSVYWYQQSLDQGLQFLIQYYNGEERAKGNILERFSAQQFPDLHSELNLSSLELGDSALYFCASSVEGEDSPLHFGNGTRLTVT.

In this sample, this clonotype turned up a few times. This chain connects TRBV7-9 to TRBJ2-1; 9 bases map to TRBD2. V shed 5 bases and J 6 bases; nucleotides not matched to a gene: 8. The CDR3 consists of 15 residues. Germline CDR1 reads SEHNR; CDR2 reads FQNEAQ (reference sequence). This chain's CDR3 is CASSITGTSTNEQFF. CDR3 coding DNA: TGTGCCAGCAGCATAACCGGGACTAGCACCAATGAGCAGTTCTTC.